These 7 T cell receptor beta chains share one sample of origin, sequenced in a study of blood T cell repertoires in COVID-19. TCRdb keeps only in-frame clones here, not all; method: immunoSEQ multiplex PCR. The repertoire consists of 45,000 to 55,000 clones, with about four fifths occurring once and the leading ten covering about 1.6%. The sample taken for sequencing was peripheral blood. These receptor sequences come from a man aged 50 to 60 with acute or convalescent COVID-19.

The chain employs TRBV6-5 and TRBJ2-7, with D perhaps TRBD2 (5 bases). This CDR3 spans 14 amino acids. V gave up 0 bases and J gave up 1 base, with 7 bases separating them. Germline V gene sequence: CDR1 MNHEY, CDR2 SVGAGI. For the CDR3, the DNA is TGTGCCAGCAGTTACTCCCGGGGATCCTACGAGCAGTACTTC. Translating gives CASSYSRGSYEQYF.

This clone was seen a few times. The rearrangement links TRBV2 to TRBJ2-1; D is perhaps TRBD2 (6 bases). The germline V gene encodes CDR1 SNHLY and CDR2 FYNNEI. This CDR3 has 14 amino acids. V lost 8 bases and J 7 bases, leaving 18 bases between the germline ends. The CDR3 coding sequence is TGTGCCAGCCAGGCAGGAGGGCCAAGGAATGAGCAGTTCTTC. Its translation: CASQAGGPRNEQFF.

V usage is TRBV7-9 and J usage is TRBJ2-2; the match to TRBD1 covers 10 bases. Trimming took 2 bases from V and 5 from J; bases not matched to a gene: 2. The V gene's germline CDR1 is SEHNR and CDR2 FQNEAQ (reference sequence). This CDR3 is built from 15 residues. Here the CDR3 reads CASSLRTGGTGELFF. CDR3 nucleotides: TGTGCCAGCAGCTTACGGACAGGGGGTACCGGGGAGCTGTTTTTT. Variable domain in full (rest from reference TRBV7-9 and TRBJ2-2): DTGVSQNPRHKITKRGQNVTFRCDPISEHNRLYWYRQTLGQGPEFLTYFQNEAQLEKSRLLSDRFSAERPKGSFSTLEIQRTEQGDSAMYLCASSLRTGGTGELFFGEGSRLTVL.

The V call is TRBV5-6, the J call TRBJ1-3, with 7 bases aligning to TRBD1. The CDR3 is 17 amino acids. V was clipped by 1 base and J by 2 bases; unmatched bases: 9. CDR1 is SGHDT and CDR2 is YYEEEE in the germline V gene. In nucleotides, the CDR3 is TGTGCCAGCAGCTTGTGGCAGGGGGAAGTCGCTGGAAACACCATATATTTT. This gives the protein CASSLWQGEVAGNTIYF.

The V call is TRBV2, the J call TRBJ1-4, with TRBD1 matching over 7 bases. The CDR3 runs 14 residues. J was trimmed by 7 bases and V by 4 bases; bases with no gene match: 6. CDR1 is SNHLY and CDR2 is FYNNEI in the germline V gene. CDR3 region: CASSVTGIVEKLFF. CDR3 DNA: TGTGCCAGCAGTGTGACAGGGATCGTTGAAAAACTGTTTTTT.

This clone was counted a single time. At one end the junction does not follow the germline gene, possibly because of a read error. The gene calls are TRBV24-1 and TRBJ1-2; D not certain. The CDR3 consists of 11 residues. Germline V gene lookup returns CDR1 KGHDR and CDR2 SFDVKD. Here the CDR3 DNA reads TGTGCCGTGTTAACACACTATGGGTACACCTTC. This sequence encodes CAVLTHYGYTF.

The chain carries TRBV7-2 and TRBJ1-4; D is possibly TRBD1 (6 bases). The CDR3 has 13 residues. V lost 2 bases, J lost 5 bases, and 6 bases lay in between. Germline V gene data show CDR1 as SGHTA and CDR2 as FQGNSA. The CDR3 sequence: CASSLQGNEKLFF. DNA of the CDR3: TGTGCCAGCAGCTTACAGGGGAATGAAAAACTGTTTTTT.